This T cell receptor (beta chain) was identified during a study of T-cell reconstitution after alpha-beta-depleted transplantation in children. The table lists this clonotype with a few counts. V gave up 5 bases and J gave up 6 bases; unmatched junction bases: 4. This CDR3 comprises 14 residues. As it was prepared, the TCRbeta library received unique molecular identifiers. TCRdb redid the calling of the PCR reads with MiXCR, one entry per CDR3 protein. The sample has about 610,000 distinct CDR3 sequences; roughly a tenth are singletons. V usage is TRBV12-3 or TRBV12-4 and J usage is TRBJ2-7; 13 nucleotides align to TRBD2. The material was PBMCs from the stem cell graft donor, obtained from the stem cell graft. This receptor was identified in a human donor who donated a stem cell graft to a child with acute myeloid leukemia. CDR3 nucleotide sequence: TGTGCCAGCAGTAGACTAGCGGGAGGTCGCGAGCAGTACTTC. As protein: CASSRLAGGREQYF.